Detailed here is one T cell receptor beta chain. The data originate from a study of shared clonotypes between healthy human individuals. Study as a whole: CD4 naive cells filled three plates per donor, CD4 memory three, CD8 naive two and CD8 memory one.

An even split of each subset's genomic DNA across several immunoSEQ plates was performed. Measured with immunoSEQ multiplex PCR; TCRdb has only the in-frame clones, and not every one. The repertoire has more than 1,200,000 clones, roughly 98.5% of them found once; the top ten carry roughly 0.35%. From germline, CDR1 is SGHAT and CDR2 FQNNGV. The CDR3 has 15 residues. Trimming removed 5 bases from V and 5 bases from J, with 17 bases in between. The sequencing input was naive CD4+ T cells sorted from blood. Stated subset: CD45RA+ positively selected. The chain combines TRBV11-2 with TRBJ2-3; perhaps TRBD1 as D (6 bases). This clonotype was sampled from a man aged 30 to 39 in good health. This CDR3 is CASSRGLGAGDTQYF. The CDR3 DNA sequence: TGTGCCAGCAGCCGCGGGCTGGGGGCGGGAGATACGCAGTATTTT.